At least ten counts were recorded for the clone carrying this TCR beta chain. This entry belongs to a study of tumor and adjacent non-tumor tissue in lung cancer. The library came from three nested PCR rounds adapted from ARM-PCR protocols. One entry per CDR3 protein, called by TCRdb with MiXCR from the multiplex PCR reads. The sample lists 70,000 to 80,000 distinct CDR3 sequences; just under 75% were seen once. CDR3 size: 13 residues. Trimming pared 8 bases from V and 5 bases from J, leaving 12 bases between. The germline V gene has CDR1 MNHNS and CDR2 SASEGT. This sample's RNA came from whole unsorted tissue.

Material for sequencing was lung tumor tissue. The TCR originated in a woman aged 40-49 years with non-small cell lung cancer. The chain recombines TRBV6-1 with TRBJ2-2, with D possibly TRBD1 on 6 matching bases. Here the CDR3 DNA reads TGTGCCAGCGGAGAGGGGGTGACCGGGGAGCTGTTTTTT. It codes for CASGEGVTGELFF.